Below, one TCR beta chain is given with its context. Its specificity is not known. The data derive from a study of early T cells in non-severe SARS-CoV-2 infection. Looking at the study overall: Bulk RNA taken from unsorted whole blood was sequenced, leaving chains unpaired. Findings and limits, study-wide: The VDJdb matching leaned toward anti-spike CD8 responses and overlooked private and CD4 specificities.

In TCRdb, the 5' RACE reads were re-called with MiXCR into one record per CDR3 protein. The data hold some 49,000 distinct CDR3 sequences, with about 10% observed a single time. This CDR3 has 10 amino acids. V was cut by 5 bases and J by 7 bases, with 5 bases left in between. Germline CDR1 is SEHNR and CDR2 is FQNEAQ (reference sequence). The chain employs TRBV7-9 and TRBJ1-1; D remains unclear. This clonotype was sampled from an adult who was a healthcare worker with PCR-confirmed SARS-CoV-2 infection or an uninfected control (not recorded which). The sequenced material came from whole blood. CDR3 bases: TGTGCCAGCAGCCTCGTTGAAGCTTTCTTT. Translated: CASSLVEAFF.